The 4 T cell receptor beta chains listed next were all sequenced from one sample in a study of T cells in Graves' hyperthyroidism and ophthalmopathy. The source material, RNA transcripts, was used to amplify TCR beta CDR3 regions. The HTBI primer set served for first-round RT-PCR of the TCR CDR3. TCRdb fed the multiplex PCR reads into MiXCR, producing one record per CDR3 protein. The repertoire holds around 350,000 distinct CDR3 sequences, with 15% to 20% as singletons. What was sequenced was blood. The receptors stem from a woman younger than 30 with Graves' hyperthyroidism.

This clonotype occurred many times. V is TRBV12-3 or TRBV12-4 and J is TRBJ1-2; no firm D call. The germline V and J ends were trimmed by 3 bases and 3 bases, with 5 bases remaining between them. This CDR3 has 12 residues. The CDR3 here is CASSLGYYGYTF. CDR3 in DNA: TGTGCCAGCAGTTTGGGTTACTATGGCTACACCTTC.

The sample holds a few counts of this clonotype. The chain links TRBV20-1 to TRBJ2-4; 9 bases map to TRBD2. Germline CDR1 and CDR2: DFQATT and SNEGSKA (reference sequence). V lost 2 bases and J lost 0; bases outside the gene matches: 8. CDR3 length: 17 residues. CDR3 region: CSARSQRGVPAKNIQYF. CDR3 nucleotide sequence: TGCAGTGCTAGATCCCAGCGGGGGGTGCCAGCCAAAAACATTCAGTACTTC.

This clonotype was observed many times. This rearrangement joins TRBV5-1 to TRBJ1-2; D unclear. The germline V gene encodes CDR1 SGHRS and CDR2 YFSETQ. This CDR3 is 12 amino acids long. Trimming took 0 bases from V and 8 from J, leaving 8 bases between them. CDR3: CASSLEGAGYTF. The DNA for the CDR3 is TGCGCCAGCAGCTTGGAGGGCGCGGGCTACACCTTC.

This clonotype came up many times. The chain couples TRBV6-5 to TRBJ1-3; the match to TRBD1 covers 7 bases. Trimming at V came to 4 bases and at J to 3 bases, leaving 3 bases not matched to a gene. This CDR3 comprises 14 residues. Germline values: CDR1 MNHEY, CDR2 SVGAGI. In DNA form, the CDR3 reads TGTGCCAGCAGTTCCCGGACAGGTGGAAACACCATATATTTT. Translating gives CASSSRTGGNTIYF.